These 10 T cell receptor beta chains were all obtained from the same sample, sequenced in a study of shared clonotypes between healthy human individuals. Only in-frame clones appear in the TCRdb table, and some are missing; sequencing was by immunoSEQ multiplex PCR. Altogether 2,500,000 or so clones are present, approximately 90% being singletons, with the ten largest covering around 0.14%. The sequenced sample was naive CD4+ T cells sorted from blood. The subset is: CD45RA+ positively selected. The receptors shown here come from a man aged 18 to 29 in good health.

The count of this clone is one. The gene calls are TRBV9 and TRBJ1-1; D perhaps matches TRBD1 (5 bases). The germline CDR1 and CDR2 sequences are SGDLS and YYNGEE. This CDR3 region has 15 residues. Trimming stripped 0 bases from V and 9 bases from J, with 18 bases between. The CDR3 DNA is TGTGCCAGCAGCGTAGGAGGGGAGAGCTTTTTTCAAGCTTTCTTT. Its protein product is CASSVGGESFFQAFF.

This clone was seen just once. The V gene is TRBV28, the J gene TRBJ2-5; TRBD2 aligns across 7 bases. With V trimmed by 6 bases and J by 2 bases, 12 bases remained unmatched. The CDR3 contains 16 residues. The germline V gene has CDR1 MDHEN and CDR2 SYDVKM. CDR3 coding DNA: TGTGCCAGCAGCCGGTTAGGTAGTAGCGGGCAAGAGACCCAGTACTTC. It translates to CASSRLGSSGQETQYF.

In this sample, this clone turned up once. The chain recombines TRBV14 with TRBJ2-7; D is possibly TRBD2 (6 bases). The CDR3 length is 14 residues. Germline values: CDR1 SGHDN, CDR2 FVKESK. Trimming pared 4 bases from V and 8 bases from J, leaving 18 bases between. The CDR3 sequence is CASSLAGTHSKQYF. In nucleotides, the CDR3 is TGTGCCAGCAGCCTCGCCGGGACTCATAGCAAGCAGTACTTC.

V gene TRBV2 combines with J gene TRBJ1-2; 12 positions agree with TRBD1. The CDR3 loop spans 15 amino acids. In germline, CDR1 is SNHLY, CDR2 FYNNEI. V lost 3 bases to trimming and J lost 7 bases; unmatched junction nucleotides: 6. The CDR3 region has the DNA TGTGCCAGCAGTGATTGGGGACAGGGGGCTGCTGGCTACACCTTC. Translating gives CASSDWGQGAAGYTF. Complete variable domain (other parts from reference TRBV2 and TRBJ1-2): EPEVTQTPSHQVTQMGQEVILRCVPISNHLYFYWYRQILGQKVEFLVSFYNNEISEKSEIFDDQFSVERPDGSNFTLKIRSTKLEDSAMYFCASSDWGQGAAGYTFGSGTRLTVV.

With respect to this clone: Other DNA sequences in this sample translate to the same CDR3. CDR3 DNA sequence: TGTGCCAGCAGCTTTAGCGGGGGCACCTACAATGAGCAGTTCTTC. Translated: CASSFSGGTYNEQFF. V is TRBV7-3 and J is TRBJ2-1; the match to TRBD2 covers 9 bases. This CDR3 has 15 amino acids. J lost 2 bases, V lost 3 bases, and 2 bases had no gene match. CDR1 SGHTA and CDR2 FQGTGA come from the germline V gene. The full variable domain, rest sourced from reference TRBV7-3 and TRBJ2-1, is GAGVSQTPSNKVTEKGKYVELRCDPISGHTALYWYRQSLGQGPEFLIYFQGTGAADDSGLPNDRFFAVRPEGSVSTLKIQRTERGDSAVYLCASSFSGGTYNEQFFGPGTRLTVL.

There are a few counts of this clone. The genes are TRBV10-3 and TRBJ2-7; no definite D call. The length of the CDR3 is 12 residues. V lost 6 bases and J 3 bases, leaving 9 bases between the germline ends. Germline CDR1 ENHRY, CDR2 SYGVKD. CDR3 DNA: TGTGCCATCAGCCCAGTGGGCTACGAGCAGTACTTC. This codes for CAISPVGYEQYF.

The V call is TRBV11-2, the J call TRBJ1-3; D not certain. V was pared by 5 bases and J by 0 bases, with 14 bases between. The length of the CDR3 is 16 residues. Germline V lookup: CDR1 SGHAT, CDR2 FQNNGV. CDR3 region: CASSLVGLPSGNTIYF. CDR3 bases: TGTGCCAGCAGCCTCGTAGGTCTCCCCTCTGGAAACACCATATATTTT.

The chain uses TRBV7-2 and TRBJ2-7, with D possibly matching TRBD1 (7 bases). CDR1 SGHTA and CDR2 FQGNSA come from the germline V gene. The CDR3 runs to 18 residues. The V and J ends lost 2 bases and 3 bases respectively, with 23 bases between them. The CDR3 reads CASSLSTERGTALYEQYF. The CDR3 DNA is TGTGCCAGCAGCTTATCGACTGAACGCGGGACAGCCCTCTACGAGCAGTACTTC.

V and J are TRBV30 and TRBJ1-6; D is uncertain. Germline CDR1 reads GTSNPN; CDR2 reads SVGIG (reference sequence). The CDR3 runs 13 residues. Trimming removed 4 bases from V and 5 bases from J, with 9 bases in between. The CDR3 is CAWTVGNNSPLHF. The CDR3 DNA follows: TGTGCCTGGACCGTGGGTAATAATTCACCCCTCCACTTT.

The chain links TRBV6-6 to TRBJ1-1; no clear D. This CDR3 spans 12 amino acids. The ends were cut back, 2 bases at V and 11 bases at J, with 12 bases in the middle. Germline V gene data show CDR1 as MNHNY and CDR2 as SVGAGI (reference sequence). CDR3 in amino acids: CASSYVLEEAFF. The CDR3 coding sequence is TGTGCCAGCAGTTACGTCCTCGAGGAGGCTTTCTTT.